The 20 T cell receptor beta chains presented below share a single source sample, sequenced in a study of T cell responses to AZD1222 COVID-19 vaccine. Here immunoSEQ multiplex PCR was the method, and the copy in TCRdb shows in-frame clones only, minus some. The profile shows about 150,000 clones, less than 95% of them singletons. The specimen comprised peripheral blood, sampled on day 0 of AZD1222 vaccination. The receptors come from an adult in good health.

This chain links TRBV19 with TRBJ2-4, with D perhaps given as TRBD1 or TRBD2 (5 bases each). V lost 10 bases, J lost 9 bases, and 25 bases lay in between. The CDR3 spans 15 residues. Per the germline V gene, CDR1 is LNHDA and CDR2 is SQIVND (reference sequence). The CDR3 nucleotides are TGTGCCACCTCGCCGGGGCCCGAGAGTTTGAGCATTCAGTACTTC. It translates to CATSPGPESLSIQYF.

The chain combines TRBV27 with TRBJ2-1; 14 bases are a match to TRBD2. This CDR3 comprises 13 residues. CDR1 MNHEY and CDR2 SMNVEV come from the germline V gene (reference sequence). V was clipped by 5 bases and J by 9 bases; unmatched bases: 0. This CDR3 reads CASSGLAGGEQFF. The CDR3 DNA reads as TGTGCCAGCAGTGGACTAGCGGGGGGTGAGCAGTTCTTC.

This chain links TRBV18 with TRBJ1-2; possible D gene TRBD1, 6 bases. V was clipped by 6 bases and J by 8 bases, with 25 bases between them. This CDR3 region has 16 residues. Germline loops: CDR1 KGHSH, CDR2 LQKENI. The CDR3 bases are TGTGCCAGCTCGACACCCAACACCCCAGGGGCGGGGGGCTACACCTTC. Translated: CASSTPNTPGAGGYTF.

The chain is built from TRBV2 and TRBJ2-7; no clear D gene. The CDR3 has 13 residues. Germline CDR1 reads SNHLY; CDR2 reads FYNNEI. Deletions cut 4 bases from V and 6 bases from J, with 13 bases between. CDR3 nucleotides: TGTGCCAGCAGTGGGGCAGGTTTTGGCGAGCAGTACGTC. Translation gives CASSGAGFGEQYV.

The genes are TRBV5-1 and TRBJ1-6; 8 nucleotides align to TRBD1. Trimming took 2 bases from V and 7 from J; bases not matched to a gene: 17. The germline V gene has CDR1 SGHRS and CDR2 YFSETQ. The CDR3 contains 19 residues. The CDR3 coding sequence is TGCGCCAGCAGCTTAGTCCTACAGGGGGAGGCGTTGGAAAATTCACCCCTCCACTTT. Its translation is CASSLVLQGEALENSPLHF.

The chain recombines TRBV7-9 with TRBJ2-1; possible D gene TRBD1, 6 bases. Germline CDR1 is SEHNR and CDR2 is FQNEAQ (reference sequence). Deletions cut 7 bases from V and 4 bases from J, with 11 bases between. The CDR3 totals 13 residues. The CDR3 DNA is TGTGCCAGCACTCAGGGGCCTTACAATGAGCAGTTCTTC. Translation gives CASTQGPYNEQFF.

The CDR3 protein is CASSFGTGEGYTF. CDR3 in DNA: TGCGCCAGCAGCTTCGGGACAGGAGAAGGCTACACCTTC. The rearrangement links TRBV5-1 to TRBJ1-2; 8 bases map to TRBD1. This CDR3 has 13 amino acids. From germline, CDR1 is SGHRS and CDR2 YFSETQ. J lost 8 bases, V lost 2 bases, and 5 bases had no gene match.

The chain combines TRBV7-9 with TRBJ1-4; D is unresolved. Trimming stripped 5 bases from V and 8 bases from J, with 12 bases between. Germline CDR1 and CDR2: SEHNR and FQNEAQ (reference sequence). This CDR3 has 13 residues. The CDR3 sequence: CASSPLGSEKLFF. In nucleotides, the CDR3 is TGTGCCAGCAGCCCCCTTGGGTCCGAAAAACTGTTTTTT.

On this clone itself: A junction boundary mismatches the germline segment, possibly from a read error. The chain has TRBV11-2 and TRBJ1-3, with a tentative D call TRBD1 (6 bases). The length of the CDR3 is 15 residues. CDR1 is SGHAT and CDR2 is FQNNGV in the germline V gene. The CDR3 DNA follows: TGTGCCAGCAGATTAGGGGGGGTGTCTGGAAACACCATATATTTT. Translated, it gives CASRLGGVSGNTIYF.

The V call is TRBV6-2 or TRBV6-3, the J call TRBJ2-1; D might be TRBD1 or TRBD2, each matching 5 bases. Germline-derived CDR1 and CDR2 are MNHEY and SVGEGT. V was cut by 0 bases and J by 7 bases, with 10 bases left in between. This CDR3 region has 14 residues. The CDR3 DNA sequence: TGTGCCAGCAGTTACTCATACGGGGCTAATGAGCAGTTCTTC. Its protein is CASSYSYGANEQFF.

V and J are TRBV5-6 and TRBJ2-3; TRBD1 matches at 9 bases. Germline V gene lookup returns CDR1 SGHDT and CDR2 YYEEEE. CDR3 size: 16 residues. The V segment lost 2 bases and the J segment 3 bases; nucleotides outside the gene matches: 7. The CDR3 loop is CASSFPPTGGTDTQYF. For the CDR3, the DNA is TGTGCCAGCAGCTTTCCCCCGACAGGGGGGACAGATACGCAGTATTTT.

This chain uses TRBV6-2 or TRBV6-3 with TRBJ1-1; D call uncertain. The germline V gene has CDR1 MNHEY and CDR2 SVGEGT. Trimming removed 2 bases from V and 5 bases from J, with 24 bases in between. The CDR3 consists of 18 residues. The CDR3 bases are TGTGCCAGCAGTTACGCGGCGGCCGGGATAATCGGAGTAACTGAAGCTTTCTTT. Its protein product is CASSYAAAGIIGVTEAFF.

The chain uses TRBV7-9 and TRBJ1-5; no definite D call. Trimming cost V 3 bases and J 5 bases, with 5 bases left between them. The CDR3 loop spans 12 amino acids. Looked up from germline, CDR1 is SEHNR and CDR2 is FQNEAQ (reference sequence). In nucleotides, the CDR3 is TGTGCCAGCAGCTTCATCGATCAGCCCCAGCATTTT. Amino acid sequence: CASSFIDQPQHF.

This sequence joins TRBV19 and TRBJ2-3, with 7 bases aligning to TRBD1. The V and J ends lost 4 bases and 0 bases, in that order; junction bases with no gene match: 4. The CDR3 covers 15 residues. CDR1 LNHDA and CDR2 SQIVND come from the germline V gene (reference sequence). CDR3 protein: CASSTPTGSTDTQYF. In DNA, the CDR3 is TGTGCCAGTAGTACTCCGACAGGGAGCACAGATACGCAGTATTTT.

The rearrangement links TRBV5-5 to TRBJ2-4, with D possibly being TRBD1 (6 bases). Germline V gives CDR1 SGHKS, CDR2 YYEKEE (reference sequence). This CDR3 has 15 amino acids. The V end was cut by 2 bases, the J end by 1 base, with 10 bases between. CDR3 bases: TGTGCCAGCAGCTTATCAGGGGCCGCCAAAAACATTCAGTACTTC. It codes for CASSLSGAAKNIQYF.

The J gene is TRBJ1-1, the V gene TRBV2; 7 bases agree with TRBD1. This CDR3 comprises 11 residues. From germline, CDR1 is SNHLY and CDR2 FYNNEI. The V gene end was trimmed by 6 bases and the J gene end by 7 bases; junction bases not matched to a gene: 2. In DNA form, the CDR3 reads TGTGCCAGCAGGGGACAGATTGAAGCTTTCTTT. As protein: CASRGQIEAFF.

The V gene is TRBV10-1, the J gene TRBJ2-3; D is uncertain. Germline V lookup: CDR1 WNHNN, CDR2 SYGVQD (reference sequence). The CDR3 extends over 13 amino acids. The V and J ends lost 3 bases and 2 bases respectively, with 6 bases between them. In DNA, the CDR3 is TGCGCCAGCAGTGATAGGGTCACAGATACGCAGTATTTT. Protein: CASSDRVTDTQYF.

The V and J genes are TRBV3-1 (or the pseudogene TRBV3-2) and TRBJ2-5; the D call may be TRBD1 or TRBD2 (5 bases each). The germline V and J ends were trimmed by 1 base and 6 bases, with 21 bases remaining between them. Germline lookup yields CDR1 LGHDT and CDR2 YNNKEL (reference sequence). The CDR3 loop spans 17 amino acids. The chain's CDR3 is CASSQGEGTRRGKTQYF. CDR3 in DNA: TGTGCCAGCAGCCAAGGAGAGGGGACCCGGAGAGGAAAGACCCAGTACTTC.

CDR3 sequence (DNA): TGTGCCAGCAGTTACTCGAGTACTAGCAATCAGCCCCAGCATTTT. The encoded protein is CASSYSSTSNQPQHF. V gene TRBV6-5 combines with J gene TRBJ1-5; unclear D gene. There are 15 residues in the CDR3. Deletions cut 0 bases from V and 0 bases from J, with 6 bases between. CDR1 is MNHEY and CDR2 is SVGAGI in the germline V gene.

The chain carries TRBV28 and TRBJ2-7; 8 bases align to TRBD1. This CDR3 region has 15 residues. V dropped 5 bases and J dropped 2; count of bases not matched to a gene: 8. CDR1 is MDHEN, CDR2 SYDVKM, per germline. CDR3 sequence reads: CASSPGGAETYEQYV. CDR3 DNA: TGTGCCAGCAGTCCAGGGGGCGCGGAAACCTACGAGCAGTACGTC.